This T cell receptor (beta chain) originates from a study of T cells in Graves' hyperthyroidism and ophthalmopathy (dated by TCRdb to 2018 to 2020). Background on the whole study: Peripheral blood samples were taken at initial diagnosis, before any treatment was given. A discovery cohort of approximately 100 patients, roughly 40 with Graves' ophthalmopathy and 57 with stable Graves' hyperthyroidism, was used to find distinguishing TCR V-J signatures. Prospective prediction of ophthalmopathy was tested in an independent validation cohort of some 19 hyperthyroidism patients and some 17 patients who later progressed to ophthalmopathy. For training and testing, the 100 or so patients in the discovery cohort were randomly divided in a 7:3 ratio. In addition, the study compared T-cell repertoires in thyroid tissue and in blood from six Graves' hyperthyroidism patients. After sampling, hyperthyroidism patients received methimazole starting at 30 mg daily, and ophthalmopathy patients received high-dose intravenous methylprednisolone. TCR Vbeta CDR3 sequencing of some 140 peripheral blood samples (fewer than 45 ophthalmopathy, about 80 hyperthyroidism and some 17 progressor patients) is reported in the paper. Points the paper makes about the study in general: Blood samples also contained most of the expanded thyroid clonotypes (frequency above 0.001), which suggests that blood repertoires may reflect thyroid immune responses. Sample size was not statistically predetermined, and blinding of investigators to group allocation was not performed. During validation, the model predicted progression to ophthalmopathy a median of about 6.5 months ahead of onset, with 60% to 71% sensitivity and 72.22% specificity. A model built on a 13 V-J signature distinguished ophthalmopathy from stable hyperthyroidism, reaching approximately 89% sensitivity and about 81% specificity in cross-validation and 80%/75% in testing.

CDR3 length: 14 amino acids, cysteine to phenylalanine. The DNA shown is the 42-base CDR3, in frame from base 1. CDR1 and CDR2, looked up from the germline V gene, are MNHEY and SVGEGT. V loses 7 bases of germline sequence and J loses 5 bases, and the interval between the two ends is 14 bases. This clonotype was seen only a few times. Its antigen remains unidentified. No clone much larger than this one lies a single base away; base qualities are absent. The TCR beta CDR3 regions were amplified from the RNA transcripts. The first round of RT-PCR for the TCR CDR3 was performed with the HTBI primer set and the Qiagen OneStep RT-PCR kit. Libraries were constructed in a second round of multiplex PCR, after which size selection and purification were performed. Sequencing of the libraries was done on an Illumina HiSeq2000 using paired-end 100 bp reads. Regarding the original processing steps: Raw data were processed with SOAPnuke, discarding reads with adapters, uncalled bases, mean Phred below 15, or no exact constant-primer or identifier match. COPE v1.2.5 was used to merge the high-quality paired reads, and each unique nucleotide sequence was defined as a clonotype. Clonotypes were aligned to IMGT TRBV, TRBD and TRBJ reference segments using MiTCR v1.1. Analysis was restricted to V-J combinations with a frequency above 0.0001, which covered 99% to 99.2% of repertoires. The TCS score was defined as the ratio of F50 (clonal expansion) to E x V (chaos), calculated using BLOSUM62-based TCRdist between CDR3 peptides within each V-J. Welch's t-statistics and random forest reduced around 550 V-J features to 13, which were used in a naive Bayes classifier (R e1071). The raw public data were reprocessed by TCRdb itself: fastp quality trimming at Q25, MiXCR clonotype calling, in-frame beta chains only. Rows are combined by CDR3 protein, so each entry shows the most common genes and DNA. The V and J calls here are based on TCRdb, not the publication. The sample table shows roughly 660,000 distinct CDR3 sequences, and 15% to 20% are seen once. Clones ranked in the top ten supply around 16% of the sample.

Graves' hyperthyroidism was defined as stable when no progression to ophthalmopathy occurred over 18 months of follow-up. Hyperthyroidism patients were aged 18 to 65 years and newly diagnosed, with disease duration of less than 2 months. Exclusion was applied to patients with uncontrolled infections, other autoimmune diseases, pregnancy or lactation. Diagnoses were established on the basis of clinical symptoms, serum thyroxine and TRAb, thyroid ultrasound, and orbital computed tomography. Ficoll-Paque density gradient centrifugation was used to isolate PBMCs from about 10 ml of fresh peripheral blood. Total RNA was extracted using Trizol reagent, and RNA quality was assessed on an Agilent 2100 Bioanalyzer.

The rearranged chain carries TRBV6-2 or TRBV6-3 and TRBJ2-2, and perhaps TRBD1 as D gene, on 5 matching bases. This TCR derives from a man aged 50 or older with Graves' hyperthyroidism. The sequencing sample was made of blood. In nucleotides, the sequence is TGTGCCAGCAAGACAGCAGGAGATACCGGGGAGCTGTTTTTT. Translated, this is CASKTAGDTGELFF.